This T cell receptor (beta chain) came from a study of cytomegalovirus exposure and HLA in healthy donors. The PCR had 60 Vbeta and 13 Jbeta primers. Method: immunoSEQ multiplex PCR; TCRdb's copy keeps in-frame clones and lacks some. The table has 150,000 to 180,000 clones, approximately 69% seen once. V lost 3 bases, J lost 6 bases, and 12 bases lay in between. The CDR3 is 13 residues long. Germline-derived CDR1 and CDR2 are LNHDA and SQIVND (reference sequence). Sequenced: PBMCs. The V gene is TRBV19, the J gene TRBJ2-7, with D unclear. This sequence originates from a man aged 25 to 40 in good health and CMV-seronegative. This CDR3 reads CASSIFPHCEQYF. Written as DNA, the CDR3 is TGTGCCAGTAGTATCTTCCCTCACTGCGAGCAGTACTTC. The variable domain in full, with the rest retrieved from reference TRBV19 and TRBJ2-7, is DGGITQSPKYLFRKEGQNVTLSCEQNLNHDAMYWYRQDPGQGLRLIYYSQIVNDFQKGDIAEGYSVSREKKESFPLTVTSAQKNPTAFYLCASSIFPHCEQYFGPGTRLTVT.